This T cell receptor beta chain came from a study of naive and memory T cell subsets. The study's findings and limits: The power law exponent of TCR abundance differed between naive and memory cells.

The CDR3 consists of 13 residues. Germline CDR1 is MNHNS and CDR2 is SASEGT. The V end was cut by 4 bases, the J end by 0 bases, with 4 bases between. This clonotype was recorded at least ten times. What it binds is not known. Both TRBC1 and TRBC2 were covered by a beta constant-region primer of two equimolar oligonucleotides. Four rounds of PCR amplified the ligated cDNA using nested alpha and beta constant-region primers plus SP2. TCRdb analysed the UMI-ligation and nested PCR reads with MiXCR anew, one entry per CDR3 protein. The data show 4,500 or so distinct CDR3 sequences, approximately 7.9% seen once.

Sample: CD4+ TEMRA cells from blood. Sample subset: effector memory re-expressing CD45RA, CD45RA+ CD27-. The chain couples TRBV6-1 to TRBJ1-3; D gene uncertain. The clonotype was recovered from a human donor in good health. CDR3 in amino acids: CASSGVSGNTIYF. The DNA of the CDR3 is TGTGCCAGCAGTGGGGTCTCTGGAAACACCATATATTTT.